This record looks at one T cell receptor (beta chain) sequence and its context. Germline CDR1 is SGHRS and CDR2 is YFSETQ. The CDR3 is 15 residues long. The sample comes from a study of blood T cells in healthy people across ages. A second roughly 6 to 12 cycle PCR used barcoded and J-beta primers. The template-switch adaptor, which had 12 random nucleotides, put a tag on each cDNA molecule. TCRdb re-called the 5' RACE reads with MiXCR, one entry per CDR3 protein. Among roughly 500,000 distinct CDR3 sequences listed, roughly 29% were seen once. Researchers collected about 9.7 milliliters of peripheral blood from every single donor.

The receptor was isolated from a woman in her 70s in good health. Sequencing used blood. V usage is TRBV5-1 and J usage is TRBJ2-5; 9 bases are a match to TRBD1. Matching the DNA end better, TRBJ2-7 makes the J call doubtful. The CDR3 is CASSLGGQGLYEQYF. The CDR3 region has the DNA TGCGCCAGCAGCTTGGGGGGACAGGGTCTCTACGAGCAGTACTTC.